These T cell receptor beta chains were read from a single sample in a study of somatic mutations in cytotoxic T cells in rheumatoid arthritis. Profiled with immunoSEQ multiplex PCR; TCRdb holds only in-frame clones, not every one. Of about 14,000 clones in the sample, under 85% were seen once. The sequenced sample consisted of CD8+ T cells sorted from blood. These receptor sequences come from an adult with rheumatoid arthritis. CDR3s include the opening cysteine and the closing phenylalanine or tryptophan. D genes are given only for firm matches.

v_gene	d_gene	j_gene	CDR3aa
TRBV27	-	TRBJ1-2	CASSFVGQGSGYTF
TRBV14	-	TRBJ1-2	CASSQDRRGYTF
TRBV10-3	-	TRBJ1-1	CAISEPNLGGTEAFF
TRBV21-1	-	TRBJ2-1	CASTPKRSGDYNEQFF
TRBV10-3	TRBD2	TRBJ2-1	CAIAGGRGEQFF
TRBV5-8	TRBD2	TRBJ2-5	CASSPGLAAETQYF
TRBV4-1	-	TRBJ2-7	CASSQTGTYEQYF
TRBV9	TRBD1	TRBJ2-7	CASSVGGTAYEQYF
TRBV7-9	-	TRBJ2-7	CASSFGAYEQYF
TRBV6-4	TRBD1	TRBJ2-3	CASSSNRGATDTQYF
TRBV9	-	TRBJ1-2	CASSANLGRLLGYTF
TRBV19	-	TRBJ1-1	CASSIGGVQNTEAFF
TRBV6-4	-	TRBJ2-1	CASSDDLASYNEQFF
TRBV4-1	-	TRBJ1-1	CASSHRTGMNTEAFF
TRBV5-6	-	TRBJ2-7	CASSQMGAGVSYEQYF
TRBV7-9	-	TRBJ2-6	CAIRGDSGANVLTF
TRBV2	-	TRBJ2-2	CAMRDRIELFF
TRBV13	-	TRBJ2-6	CARKGAGANVLTF
TRBV20-1	-	TRBJ2-1	CSALLNEQFF
TRBV27	-	TRBJ1-2	CASSSSGTGYGYTF
TRBV9	TRBD2	TRBJ2-3	CASSVYGGLAGVTDTQYF
TRBV4-2	-	TRBJ2-4	CASSQRLAKNIQYF
TRBV7-2	-	TRBJ1-6	CASSLDRGNSPLHF
TRBV5-4	TRBD1	TRBJ2-1	CASSLDRDDEQFF
TRBV6-4	-	TRBJ1-2	CASKSGYGYTF
TRBV21-1	-	TRBJ1-1	CASSKVLVRTEAFF
TRBV5-6	TRBD2	TRBJ2-1	CASSLALAGVYNEQFF